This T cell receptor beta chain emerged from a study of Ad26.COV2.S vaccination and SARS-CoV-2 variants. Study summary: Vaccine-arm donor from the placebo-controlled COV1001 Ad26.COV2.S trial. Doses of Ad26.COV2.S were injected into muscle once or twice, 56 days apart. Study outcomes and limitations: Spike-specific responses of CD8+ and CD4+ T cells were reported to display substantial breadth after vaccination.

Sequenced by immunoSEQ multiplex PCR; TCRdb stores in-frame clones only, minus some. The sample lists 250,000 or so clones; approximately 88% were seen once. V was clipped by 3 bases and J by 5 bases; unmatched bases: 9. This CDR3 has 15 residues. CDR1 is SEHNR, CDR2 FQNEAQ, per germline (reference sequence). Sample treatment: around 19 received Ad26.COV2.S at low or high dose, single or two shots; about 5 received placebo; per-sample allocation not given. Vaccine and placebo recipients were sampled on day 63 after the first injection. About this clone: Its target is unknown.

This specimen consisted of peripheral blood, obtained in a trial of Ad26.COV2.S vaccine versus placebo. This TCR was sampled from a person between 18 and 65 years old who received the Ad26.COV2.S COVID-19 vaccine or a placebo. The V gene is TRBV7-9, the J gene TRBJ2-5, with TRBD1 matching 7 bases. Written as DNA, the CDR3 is TGTGCCAGCAGCTTCGCAACAGGGGTTGGGGAGACCCAGTACTTC. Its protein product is CASSFATGVGETQYF.